These 25 T cell receptor beta chains share one sample of origin, sequenced in a study of cytomegalovirus exposure and HLA in healthy donors. 60 Vbeta and 13 Jbeta primers were used in PCR. The assay was immunoSEQ multiplex PCR, and TCRdb's table has in-frame clones only and misses some. The sample has about 190,000 clones, 84% seen once. Input material: PBMCs. Receptors were obtained from a boy aged 10-17 years in good health and CMV-seronegative.

The chain joins TRBV30 to TRBJ2-1, with TRBD1 identical over 10 bases. The CDR3 totals 18 residues. Losses at the gene ends were 0 bases for V and 7 bases for J; bases not matched to a gene: 15. Germline values: CDR1 GTSNPN, CDR2 SVGIG (reference sequence). CDR3: CAWSVVVGGTGVRNEQFF. The CDR3, as DNA: TGTGCCTGGAGTGTTGTTGTTGGTGGGACAGGGGTTCGGAATGAGCAGTTCTTC. The whole variable domain, remainder taken from reference TRBV30 and TRBJ2-1, is SQTIHQWPATLVQPVGSPLSLECTVEGTSNPNLYWYRQAAGRGLQLLFYSVGIGQISSEVPQNLSASRPQDRQFILSSKKLLLSDSGFYLCAWSVVVGGTGVRNEQFFGPGTRLTVL.

This chain uses TRBV5-4 with TRBJ2-1; TRBD2 agrees at 8 bases. V was pared by 4 bases and J by 4 bases, with 10 bases of the junction left unmatched. CDR1 is SGHNT and CDR2 is YYREEE in the germline V gene (reference sequence). The CDR3 runs to 16 residues. The CDR3 protein is CASSDTGTRPYNEQFF. The CDR3 nucleotides read TGTGCCAGCAGCGACACCGGGACTAGACCGTACAATGAGCAGTTCTTC.

V usage is TRBV27 and J usage is TRBJ1-4; D is unresolved. Trimming took 5 bases from V and 0 from J, leaving 10 bases between them. The CDR3 runs 15 residues. Germline V lookup: CDR1 MNHEY, CDR2 SMNVEV (reference sequence). The CDR3 DNA is TGTGCCAGCAGTCCCGCGGGTGCAACTAATGAAAAACTGTTTTTT. Its protein is CASSPAGATNEKLFF.

The chain is built from TRBV30 and TRBJ2-5; tentatively, D is TRBD2 (6 bases). Trimming removed 5 bases at V and 4 bases at J, with 17 bases between. Germline V gene lookup returns CDR1 GTSNPN and CDR2 SVGIG (reference sequence). This CDR3 is 14 amino acids long. The DNA of the CDR3 is TGTGCCTGGGGGAGGAGGGGAGGACTAGAGACCCAGTACTTC. It is translated as CAWGRRGGLETQYF.

A single count supports this clone. V and J are TRBV5-1 and TRBJ1-6; 8 positions agree with TRBD1. The CDR3 contains 14 residues. V dropped 3 bases and J dropped 4; count of bases not matched to a gene: 0. CDR1 and CDR2 from the germline V gene are SGHRS and YFSETQ. CDR3 in DNA: TGCGCCAGCAGCTGGGACAGGTATAATTCACCCCTCCACTTT. Residues: CASSWDRYNSPLHF.

The chain employs TRBV6-6 and TRBJ2-7; 9 bases are shared with TRBD1. Germline CDR1 reads MNHNY; CDR2 reads SVGAGI (reference sequence). CDR3 size: 14 residues. With V trimmed by 4 bases and J by 3 bases, 4 bases remained unmatched. The CDR3 DNA is TGTGCCAGCAGTTCACCGGGACAGGGCTACGAGCAGTACTTC. This encodes CASSSPGQGYEQYF.

This rearrangement joins TRBV6-6 to TRBJ1-1; D is ambiguous. This CDR3 is 15 amino acids long. CDR1 and CDR2 from the germline V gene are MNHNY and SVGAGI (reference sequence). The V and J ends lost 3 bases and 3 bases respectively, with 14 bases between them. Here the CDR3 DNA reads TGTGCCAGCAGTTATTCTGATATATCGGACACTGAAGCTTTCTTT. It yields the protein CASSYSDISDTEAFF.

This chain joins TRBV4-2 and TRBJ2-6; weak D call: TRBD2 (6 bases). Trimming cost V 8 bases and J 0 bases, with 17 bases left between them. CDR1 LGHNA and CDR2 YNFKEQ come from the germline V gene. This CDR3 spans 17 amino acids. Written as DNA, the CDR3 is TGTGCCAGCGCGGGGAGAGGTCTGATCTCTGGGGCCAACGTCCTGACTTTC. It specifies CASAGRGLISGANVLTF.

The V and J genes are TRBV28 and TRBJ2-5; possibly TRBD2 for D (6 bases). Trimming stripped 5 bases from V and 1 base from J, with 14 bases between. The CDR3 totals 15 residues. Per germline, CDR1 MDHEN and CDR2 SYDVKM. The CDR3 loop reads CASSAFIGGQETQYF. In DNA form, the CDR3 reads TGTGCCAGCAGTGCATTTATCGGGGGCCAAGAGACCCAGTACTTC.

This clone was observed a single time. The chain is built from TRBV7-8 and TRBJ2-2, with a weak D call TRBD1 (5 bases). Between the trimmed V and J ends, which lost 5 bases and 3 bases, there was a span of 13 bases. Germline lookup yields CDR1 SGHVS and CDR2 FQNEAQ. This CDR3 is built from 15 residues. As DNA, the CDR3 is TGTGCCAGCAGCCCAGGGCGGCCATACACCGGGGAGCTGTTTTTT. It codes for CASSPGRPYTGELFF.

V and J are TRBV7-8 and TRBJ1-5; weak D call: TRBD1 (6 bases). Trimming left V 2 bases short and J 1 base short, with 21 bases between. CDR1 is SGHVS and CDR2 is FQNEAQ in the germline V gene. There are 19 residues in the CDR3. CDR3 in amino acids: CASSLSRGGGRGSNQPQHF. The CDR3 coding sequence is TGTGCCAGCAGCTTATCACGAGGCGGGGGGCGAGGGAGCAATCAGCCCCAGCATTTT. The full variable domain, completed using reference TRBV7-8 and TRBJ1-5, is GAGVSQSPRYKVAKRGQDVALRCDPISGHVSLFWYQQALGQGPEFLTYFQNEAQLDKSGLPSDRFFAERPEGSVSTLKIQRTQQEDSAVYLCASSLSRGGGRGSNQPQHFGDGTRLSIL.

This clone was observed a single time. The chain couples TRBV9 to TRBJ2-1; 8 nucleotides line up with TRBD2. The junction had 9 bases not matched to a gene; V was cut back by 0 bases and J by 7 bases. This CDR3 is 16 amino acids long. Germline V gene sequence: CDR1 SGDLS, CDR2 YYNGEE. CDR3 DNA sequence: TGTGCCAGCAGCGTAGACGGGCGGGGGGTTTGGAATGAGCAGTTCTTC. It codes for CASSVDGRGVWNEQFF.

V and J are TRBV19 and TRBJ2-7; 9 nucleotides align to TRBD1. Germline CDR1 is LNHDA and CDR2 is SQIVND (reference sequence). Losses at the gene ends were 3 bases for V and 3 bases for J; bases not matched to a gene: 6. The CDR3 contains 15 residues. The CDR3 DNA sequence: TGTGCCAGTAGTATTTATTGGGGACAGGGCTACGAGCAGTACTTC. This sequence encodes CASSIYWGQGYEQYF.

The V gene is TRBV4-2, the J gene TRBJ1-5; maybe TRBD1 (5 bases). Per germline, CDR1 LGHNA and CDR2 YNFKEQ. The CDR3 loop spans 16 amino acids. The ends were cut back, 3 bases at V and 6 bases at J, with 18 bases in the middle. CDR3 sequence: CASSHGLRQGRQPQHF. The CDR3 coding sequence is TGTGCCAGCAGCCATGGGCTTAGGCAGGGCCGTCAGCCCCAGCATTTT.

This sequence joins TRBV9 and TRBJ1-1; 10 bases line up with TRBD1. V lost 3 bases, J lost 0 bases, and 14 bases stayed unmatched. The CDR3 is 19 residues long. CDR1 is SGDLS, CDR2 YYNGEE, per germline. CDR3 bases: TGTGCCAGCAGCGGGGACAGGGGAGGCCCCCGAAGTATGAACACTGAAGCTTTCTTT. This codes for CASSGDRGGPRSMNTEAFF. The whole variable domain, remainder taken from reference TRBV9 and TRBJ1-1, is DSGVTQTPKHLITATGQRVTLRCSPRSGDLSVYWYQQSLDQGLQFLIQYYNGEERAKGNILERFSAQQFPDLHSELNLSSLELGDSALYFCASSGDRGGPRSMNTEAFFGQGTRLTVV.

The rearrangement uses TRBV27 and TRBJ1-2; D is possibly TRBD1 (5 bases). This CDR3 spans 13 amino acids. V lost 4 bases and J 8 bases, leaving 14 bases between the germline ends. Germline V gene data show CDR1 as MNHEY and CDR2 as SMNVEV (reference sequence). The CDR3 loop is CASSYSRAGGYTF. In DNA, the CDR3 is TGTGCCAGCAGTTATAGCAGGGCTGGCGGCTACACCTTC.

The sample holds a few counts of this clone. The rearrangement uses TRBV6-5 and TRBJ1-1; D is unclear. V lost 4 bases to trimming and J lost 0 bases, with 6 bases between them. The germline gives CDR1 MNHEY, CDR2 SVGAGI. The length of the CDR3 is 13 residues. The CDR3 spells CASSWQMNTEAFF. The CDR3 DNA follows: TGTGCCAGCAGTTGGCAGATGAACACTGAAGCTTTCTTT.

The chain combines TRBV2 with TRBJ2-2, with D unresolved. CDR1 is SNHLY, CDR2 FYNNEI, per germline. CDR3 length: 16 amino acids. V gave up 6 bases and J gave up 2 bases, with 16 bases separating them. The CDR3 is CASSPSRILNTGELFF. The CDR3 DNA reads TGTGCCAGCAGCCCCAGCAGGATCCTAAACACCGGGGAGCTGTTTTTT.

V is TRBV6-5 and J is TRBJ1-4; D unresolved. Germline CDR1 is MNHEY and CDR2 is SVGAGI. There are 15 residues in the CDR3. Trimming shortened V by 2 bases and J by 7 bases, and 14 bases separated the two germline ends. In DNA, the CDR3 is TGTGCCAGCAGTTACCTTCCCACAAGAGGTGAAAAACTGTTTTTT. It translates to CASSYLPTRGEKLFF.

J is TRBJ2-7 and V is TRBV5-1, with D perhaps matching TRBD1 (5 bases). Germline V CDR1 and CDR2: SGHRS, YFSETQ. Trimming removed 4 bases at V and 0 bases at J, with 11 bases between. This CDR3 is 14 amino acids long. The CDR3 region has the DNA TGCGCCAGCAGCCCGACAGTGCCCTCCTACGAGCAGTACTTC. Amino acid sequence: CASSPTVPSYEQYF.

This sequence joins TRBV19 and TRBJ1-1; 9 bases agree with TRBD1. From germline, CDR1 is LNHDA and CDR2 SQIVND (reference sequence). Trimming at V came to 3 bases and at J to 1 base, leaving 0 bases not matched to a gene. This CDR3 region has 14 residues. The CDR3 reads CASSMGQGNTEAFF. The CDR3 nucleotides are TGTGCCAGTAGTATGGGACAGGGGAACACTGAAGCTTTCTTT.

The CDR3 DNA is TGTGCCAGCTTAGAGGACACAGGGTTCTACGAGCAGTACTTC. Protein: CASLEDTGFYEQYF. The chain combines TRBV2 with TRBJ2-7; maybe TRBD1 (6 bases). The CDR3 runs 14 residues. The V gene's germline CDR1 is SNHLY and CDR2 FYNNEI. Trimming left V 8 bases short and J 3 bases short, with 17 bases between. Based on the CDR3 plus reference TRBV2 and TRBJ2-7, the full variable domain is EPEVTQTPSHQVTQMGQEVILRCVPISNHLYFYWYRQILGQKVEFLVSFYNNEISEKSEIFDDQFSVERPDGSNFTLKIRSTKLEDSAMYFCASLEDTGFYEQYFGPGTRLTVT.

The V gene is TRBV7-9, the J gene TRBJ2-1, with 12 positions matching TRBD2. Germline V gives CDR1 SEHNR, CDR2 FQNEAQ (reference sequence). V shed 3 bases, J shed 1 base, and the junction held 10 bases outside the gene matches. This CDR3 spans 19 amino acids. The CDR3 sequence is CASSFGLAGPSKSYNEQFF. DNA for the CDR3: TGTGCCAGCAGCTTCGGACTAGCGGGACCATCAAAGTCCTACAATGAGCAGTTCTTC.

The sample holds a few counts of this clone. The CDR3 DNA reads as TGCGCCAGCAGCCAGACAGGGGGATGGGATGAAGCTTTCTTT. Translation: CASSQTGGWDEAFF. The rearrangement links TRBV4-3 to TRBJ1-1; 9 bases fit TRBD1. V shed 3 bases and J 7 bases; nucleotides not matched to a gene: 6. Germline lookup yields CDR1 LGHNA and CDR2 YSLEER. This CDR3 has 14 residues.

The chain combines TRBV19 with TRBJ2-5, with 8 nucleotides matching TRBD1. With 5 bases clipped from V and 4 bases from J, the junction kept 6 bases outside the gene matches. The CDR3 has 14 residues. Germline V gene lookup returns CDR1 LNHDA and CDR2 SQIVND (reference sequence). The CDR3: CASSWDRRRETQYF. Here the CDR3 DNA reads TGTGCCAGTAGTTGGGACAGGCGGCGAGAGACCCAGTACTTC.